These T cell receptor beta chains were read from a single sample in a study of technical replicates of blood from a few donors. Profiling relied on immunoSEQ multiplex PCR, and the TCRdb table lists in-frame clones only, not all of them. Of 85,000 to 100,000 clones listed, roughly 90% are singletons. The material sequenced was T cells isolated from PBMCs. The origin of the receptors is a human donor in good health. Both conserved end residues are part of each CDR3. Fields, in order: V gene, J gene, clone size, D gene, CDR3 DNA, CDR3 protein. D genes are given only for firm matches. Clone size is shown for a subset of rows, as once, few, many or a class of expanded clone.

TRBV9	TRBJ1-6	.	.	TGTGCCAGCAGCGTAGAGGGGATCAATTCACCCCTCCACTTT	CASSVEGINSPLHF
TRBV6-1	TRBJ1-2	.	.	TGTGCCAGCAGTGAAGGGTCGTCAATAGTCTATGGCTACACCTTC	CASSEGSSIVYGYTF
TRBV6-6	TRBJ1-1	few	.	TGTGCTACAGGGTCCTCAGCTTTCTTT	CATGSSAFF
TRBV7-9	TRBJ2-1	.	TRBD1	TGTGCCAGCAGCCCCTCAGGGGGACAGGGGTCTGGGTGGAGCAATGAGCAGTTCTTC	CASSPSGGQGSGWSNEQFF
TRBV7-6	TRBJ2-7	few	TRBD2	TGTGCCAGCAGCTTAGGGACTAGGGATGAGCAGTACTTC	CASSLGTRDEQYF
TRBV4-1	TRBJ2-1	.	.	TGCGCCAGCAGCCAAGATTGGAGGGGAAATGAGCAGTTCTTC	CASSQDWRGNEQFF
TRBV10-1	TRBJ1-1	.	.	TGCGCCAGCAGCCCAGGGACTGGGAACACTGAAGCTTTCTTT	CASSPGTGNTEAFF
TRBV6-1	TRBJ1-1	once	.	TGTGCCAGCAGTTACCGAGCTGAAGCTTTCTTT	CASSYRAEAFF
TRBV13	TRBJ2-7	.	.	TGTGCCAGCAGCTTTTGGGCAGGTCCTTCCTACGAGCAGTACTTC	CASSFWAGPSYEQYF
TRBV2	TRBJ2-3	.	TRBD2	TGTGCCAGCAGTGTAGCGGGAGGGCCCACAGATACGCAGTATTTT	CASSVAGGPTDTQYF
TRBV28	TRBJ2-7	.	.	TGTGCCAGCAGCATCACAGGGAACCAGCAGTACTTC	CASSITGNQQYF
TRBV15	TRBJ2-3	.	TRBD2	TGTGCCACCAGCGTCAGACTAGCGGGCACAGATACGCAGTATTTT	CATSVRLAGTDTQYF
TRBV10-1	TRBJ2-2	once	.	TGCGCCAGCAGCCCTCGGGTTGGACAGTTTTCCACCGGGGAGCTGTTTTTT	CASSPRVGQFSTGELFF
TRBV4-1	TRBJ2-7	.	TRBD1	TGCGCCAGCAGCCAAATGGCCGGGACAGCCTACGAGCAGTACTTC	CASSQMAGTAYEQYF
TRBV6-8	TRBJ1-5	.	.	TGTGCCAGCACGTCGGGCAATCAGCCCCAGCATTTT	CASTSGNQPQHF
TRBV28	TRBJ1-5	.	.	TGTGCCAGCAGTTTTCCCGTTAATAGCAATCAGCCCCAGCATTTT	CASSFPVNSNQPQHF
TRBV6-6	TRBJ1-2	.	TRBD1	TGTGCCAGCAGTCCCCACGACAGGGATCACTATGGCTACACCTTC	CASSPHDRDHYGYTF
TRBV9	TRBJ1-5	once	.	TGTGCCAGCGGGTACAGGGATTGGCCCCAGCATTTT	CASGYRDWPQHF
TRBV18	TRBJ1-1	.	TRBD1	TGTGCCAGCTCACCATCCCGGACAGGCAGGGTGGAGAACACTGAAGCTTTCTTT	CASSPSRTGRVENTEAFF
TRBV7-5	TRBJ1-5	.	.	TGTGTCAGAAGCTCCCATCGGGGGAGGGGCCCTCAGCCCCAGCATTTT	CVRSSHRGRGPQPQHF
TRBV5-4	TRBJ2-7	.	.	TGTGCCAGCAGCTCATTGACTGGGTACTACGAGCAGTACTTC	CASSSLTGYYEQYF
TRBV5-1	TRBJ2-7	.	TRBD1	TGCGCCAGCAGCTTGACCGGGACAGGGGGTAGCTCCTACGAGCAGTACTTC	CASSLTGTGGSSYEQYF
TRBV6-1	TRBJ1-1	.	TRBD1	TGTGCCAGCACCTTGGACAGGGCGGCTGAAGCTTTCTTT	CASTLDRAAEAFF
TRBV11-2	TRBJ1-1	.	.	TGTGCCAGCAGCTTAGCGGCCGGAGCTTCGAACACTGAAGCTTTCTTT	CASSLAAGASNTEAFF
TRBV15	TRBJ2-3	.	.	TGTGCCACCAGCAGTGAGCGCCGCACAGATACGCAGTATTTT	CATSSERRTDTQYF
TRBV9	TRBJ1-5	.	TRBD1	TGTGCCAGCAGCGTCACAGGGGATATTCAGCCCCAGCATTTT	CASSVTGDIQPQHF
TRBV18	TRBJ2-1	few	TRBD1	TGTGCCAGCTCACCGGGACAGGACAATGAGCAGTTCTTC	CASSPGQDNEQFF
TRBV5-1	TRBJ1-4	.	TRBD1	TGCGCCAGCAGCGGGGCGTACCTGGGACAGCTAAATGAAAAACTGTTTTTT	CASSGAYLGQLNEKLFF
TRBV14	TRBJ2-7	.	.	TGTGCCAGCAGCCTTTGGGGCGCCTCCAACGAGCAGTACTTC	CASSLWGASNEQYF
TRBV6-1	TRBJ2-1	.	.	TGTGCCAGCAGTGATTTCCGCGGGTCGAGGGCGAATGAGCAGTTCTTC	CASSDFRGSRANEQFF
TRBV5-4	TRBJ1-1	.	.	TGTGCCAGCAGCTTGGAGGCAGGGGCAAACACTGAAGCTTTCTTT	CASSLEAGANTEAFF
TRBV5-6	TRBJ1-5	once	TRBD1	TGTGCCAGCAGAAGACAGGGTAGCAATCAGCCCCAGCATTTT	CASRRQGSNQPQHF
TRBV2	TRBJ2-2	.	.	TGTGCCACCTACTCACAGGGCGACGGGGAGCTGTTTTTT	CATYSQGDGELFF
TRBV19	TRBJ2-7	.	.	TGTGCCAGTAGCAGCCAAGCGGAGGGGGAGCAGTACTTC	CASSSQAEGEQYF
TRBV6-1	TRBJ2-5	.	.	TGTGCCAGCAGTGAAAGAGGGCAGGAGACCCAGTACTTC	CASSERGQETQYF
TRBV19	TRBJ1-1	.	.	TGTGCCAGTATAAGCGGGATGATGAACACTGAAGCTTTCTTT	CASISGMMNTEAFF
TRBV6-5	TRBJ2-1	.	.	TGTGCCAGCAGTTACTCGGCAGGTACCCTATACAATGAGCAGTTCTTC	CASSYSAGTLYNEQFF
TRBV6-1	TRBJ1-3	.	.	TGTGCCAGCATGTCAACATTTTTGTCTGGAAACACCATATATTTT	CASMSTFLSGNTIYF
TRBV4-2	TRBJ1-3	.	.	TGTGCCAGCAGCCAGGGGGGGGGAACCTCTGGAAACACCATATATTTT	CASSQGGGTSGNTIYF
TRBV6-1	TRBJ1-1	.	.	TGTGCCAGCAGTGAAATCGGGGGTGCCGATGAAGCTTTCTTT	CASSEIGGADEAFF
TRBV10-1	TRBJ2-3	.	.	TGCGCCAGCAGCGCTTCCAGGACAGCGATCACAGATACGCAGTATTTT	CASSASRTAITDTQYF
TRBV6-1	TRBJ2-2	.	TRBD2	TGTGCCAGCAGTGAATTACTAGCGGGAGGGCCGATCGGGGAGCTGTTTTTT	CASSELLAGGPIGELFF
TRBV30	TRBJ2-7	.	.	TGTGCCTGGAGTCGGGGTTTACGGTACGAGCAGTACTTC	CAWSRGLRYEQYF
TRBV7-3	TRBJ1-1	.	.	TGTGCCAGCAGCTTCGGGGGTGGCACTGAAGCTTTCTTT	CASSFGGGTEAFF
TRBV7-2	TRBJ2-1	.	TRBD2	TGTGCCAGCAGCCCCACCGATGGAGCGGGAGGCTCCTACAATGAGCAGTTCTTC	CASSPTDGAGGSYNEQFF
TRBV19	TRBJ2-2	.	TRBD2	TGTGCCAGTAGTATAGTAGCGGGAGTAGACACCGGGGAGCTGTTTTTT	CASSIVAGVDTGELFF
TRBV10-2	TRBJ2-1	.	TRBD1	TGCGCCAGCAACCCGGGACAGGGAATTTGGAATGAGCAGTTCTTC	CASNPGQGIWNEQFF
TRBV15	TRBJ1-5	.	.	TGTGCCACCAGCAGAGATCTCGTTCAGCCCCAGCATTTT	CATSRDLVQPQHF